These T cell receptor beta chains were read from a single sample in a study of OX40 agonist ivuxolimab in advanced cancers. Some clones are missing from TCRdb's copy, which holds only in-frame ones; the method was immunoSEQ multiplex PCR. Among under 65,000 clones, around 90% were seen once, and the ten largest hold roughly 0.45%. The sample consisted of CD4+ or CD8+ T cells sorted from blood, taken in a trial of the OX40 agonist ivuxolimab. These receptors were taken from an adult with an advanced solid tumor such as melanoma, head and neck, liver or kidney cancer. The CDR3 runs from the conserved cysteine through the conserved F or W. D genes are given only for firm matches. A clone size is listed for some rows: how often the clone was seen (once, few, many), or a class if it is expanded.

TRBV6-6	TRBD2	.	TRBJ2-2	CASSSSGSATGELFF	TGTGCCAGCAGTTCTAGCGGGAGTGCGACCGGGGAGCTGTTTTTT
TRBV10-2	TRBD2	.	TRBJ2-7	CASSSLAGENEQYF	TGCGCCAGCAGTTCTCTAGCGGGAGAAAACGAGCAGTACTTC
TRBV6-5	.	once	TRBJ2-3	CASSYWLEGTDTQYF	TGTGCCAGCAGTTATTGGCTAGAGGGGACAGATACGCAGTATTTT
TRBV7-2	.	.	TRBJ2-3	CASSFGGSTDTQYF	TGTGCCAGCAGCTTTGGCGGGAGCACAGATACGCAGTATTTT
TRBV5-1	TRBD1	once	TRBJ2-1	CASRFAGRDSYHEQFF	TGCGCCAGCAGGTTTGCAGGCCGGGACAGTTACCATGAGCAGTTCTTC
TRBV7-2	.	once	TRBJ1-5	CASSPRTDSNQPQHF	TGTGCCAGCAGCCCCAGGACGGATAGCAATCAGCCCCAGCATTTT
TRBV11-3	TRBD1	few	TRBJ1-2	CASSTPSQGAGGYTF	TGTGCCAGCAGCACACCATCACAGGGGGCTGGCGGCTACACCTTC
TRBV5-5	TRBD2	.	TRBJ2-5	CASSLGLAAQETQYF	TGTGCCAGCAGCTTAGGACTAGCGGCGCAAGAGACCCAGTACTTC
TRBV30	TRBD2	.	TRBJ2-1	CAWSVLAGGPRSYNEQFF	TGTGCCTGGAGTGTGCTAGCGGGAGGGCCCCGATCCTACAATGAGCAGTTCTTC
TRBV29-1	TRBD2	.	TRBJ2-5	CSVVAGGQETQYF	TGCAGCGTAGTAGCGGGAGGGCAAGAGACCCAGTACTTC
TRBV11-2	.	.	TRBJ2-1	CASSQTPVQRNEQFF	TGTGCCAGCAGCCAGACTCCTGTCCAGAGGAATGAGCAGTTCTTC
TRBV7-2	TRBD2	.	TRBJ2-7	CASSLAGGNYEQYF	TGTGCCAGCAGCTTAGCGGGAGGGAACTACGAGCAGTACTTC
TRBV6-5	.	.	TRBJ1-1	CASSYFSRQGHAFF	TGTGCCAGCAGTTACTTTTCGAGGCAGGGGCACGCTTTCTTT
TRBV6-1	.	.	TRBJ1-5	CASSALRGGGNQPQHF	TGTGCCAGCAGTGCCCTTAGGGGGGGAGGGAATCAGCCCCAGCATTTT
TRBV10-3	TRBD1	.	TRBJ2-1	CAISGGQHANEQFF	TGTGCCATCAGTGGGGGACAGCACGCCAATGAGCAGTTCTTC
TRBV27	TRBD1	.	TRBJ2-5	CASSNTGGASKTQYF	TGTGCCAGCAGCAACACAGGGGGCGCAAGTAAGACCCAGTACTTC
TRBV5-1	.	few	TRBJ1-1	CASSLGLLNTEAFF	TGCGCCAGCAGCTTGGGACTTCTTAACACTGAAGCTTTCTTT
TRBV19	.	.	TRBJ1-2	CASSIGASGIYGYTF	TGTGCCAGTAGTATAGGGGCCTCAGGGATCTATGGCTACACCTTC
TRBV7-2	TRBD2	.	TRBJ2-5	CASSLDGTSGLGAQYF	TGTGCCAGCAGCTTAGATGGCACTAGCGGGCTGGGGGCCCAGTACTTC
TRBV27	TRBD1	.	TRBJ2-5	CASSPWTGAGQETQYF	TGTGCCAGCAGTCCTTGGACAGGGGCTGGGCAAGAGACCCAGTACTTC
TRBV12-5	TRBD1	.	TRBJ2-5	CASGPLSGQGYQETQYF	TGTGCTAGTGGTCCTCTCTCAGGACAGGGGTACCAAGAGACCCAGTACTTC
TRBV7-2	TRBD2	.	TRBJ2-1	CASSLPRTSGRNEQFF	TGTGCCAGCAGCTTACCTAGGACTAGCGGGAGGAATGAGCAGTTCTTC
TRBV7-2	TRBD1	.	TRBJ2-1	CASSLLGQGMGNEQFF	TGTGCCAGCAGCTTACTGGGACAGGGGATGGGCAATGAGCAGTTCTTC
TRBV25-1	TRBD1	.	TRBJ1-1	CASSEFPGQGNTEAFF	TGTGCCAGCAGTGAATTCCCGGGACAGGGGAACACTGAAGCTTTCTTT
TRBV13	TRBD1	.	TRBJ1-1	CASSLVGTGDPEAFF	TGTGCCAGCAGCTTAGTGGGGACAGGGGATCCTGAAGCTTTCTTT
TRBV11-3	.	.	TRBJ2-7	CASSEGDLYEQYF	TGTGCCAGCAGCGAGGGGGACCTCTACGAGCAGTACTTC
TRBV25-1	.	.	TRBJ2-7	CASSGLDGVAFYEQYF	TGTGCCAGCAGTGGCCTGGACGGGGTTGCATTCTACGAGCAGTACTTC
TRBV6-1	TRBD2	once	TRBJ2-7	CASSEVLAGGRYEQYF	TGTGCCAGCAGTGAAGTTTTAGCGGGAGGCCGATACGAGCAGTACTTC
TRBV6-1	.	.	TRBJ2-6	CASYQGETGANVLTF	TGTGCCAGCTACCAGGGAGAGACTGGGGCCAACGTCCTGACTTTC
TRBV4-1	TRBD2	.	TRBJ2-3	CAARGAGGPGDTQYF	TGCGCCGCCCGAGGAGCGGGAGGGCCCGGAGATACGCAGTATTTT
TRBV5-1	.	.	TRBJ1-3	CASSLPGGAGNTIYF	TGCGCCAGCAGCTTGCCGGGCGGGGCTGGAAACACCATATATTTT
TRBV18	.	.	TRBJ2-1	CASSPPGVGSYSLAVF	TGTGCCAGCTCACCCCCCGGGGTGGGGAGCTACAGTCTCGCGGTCTTC
TRBV5-6	.	.	TRBJ2-1	CASSFGIAGADEQFF	TGTGCCAGCAGCTTTGGAATAGCCGGTGCGGATGAGCAGTTCTTC
TRBV10-3	.	.	TRBJ2-2	CAISGDRDSFTGELFF	TGTGCCATCAGTGGGGACCGGGACTCTTTCACCGGGGAGCTGTTTTTT
TRBV19	TRBD2	.	TRBJ2-7	CASSTTGLAGFYEQYF	TGTGCCAGTAGCACGACTGGACTAGCGGGCTTCTACGAGCAGTACTTC
TRBV10-3	.	few	TRBJ2-6	CAISESRGTVSGANVLTF	TGTGCCATCAGTGAGTCGAGGGGTACGGTATCTGGGGCCAACGTCCTGACTTTC
TRBV4-2	.	.	TRBJ2-1	CASSQDGRDEQFF	TGTGCCAGCAGCCAAGATGGGCGGGATGAGCAGTTCTTC
TRBV11-3	TRBD2	.	TRBJ2-7	CASSFVGLAGGQSSYEQYF	TGTGCCAGCAGCTTCGTCGGACTAGCGGGAGGGCAATCGAGCTACGAGCAGTACTTC
TRBV7-9	.	.	TRBJ1-2	CASSLTGPYGYTF	TGTGCCAGCAGCTTAACCGGGCCTTATGGCTACACCTTC
TRBV30	.	.	TRBJ2-7	CAWSVRPYEQYF	TGTGCCTGGAGTGTTCGCCCCTACGAGCAGTACTTC
TRBV10-3	.	.	TRBJ2-2	CAISVNAGPTGELFF	TGTGCCATCAGTGTTAATGCGGGTCCCACCGGGGAGCTGTTTTTT
TRBV7-2	TRBD2	few	TRBJ2-1	CASSLRSGGPPYNEQFF	TGTGCCAGCAGCTTACGGTCGGGAGGCCCCCCCTACAATGAGCAGTTCTTC
TRBV7-8	.	.	TRBJ1-2	CASSLVGYYGYTF	TGTGCCAGCAGCTTAGTGGGGTACTATGGCTACACCTTC
TRBV6-5	.	once	TRBJ2-7	CASSYGRGNYEQYF	TGTGCCAGCAGTTACGGTAGAGGGAACTACGAGCAGTACTTC
TRBV5-1	.	.	TRBJ2-7	CASSSQVPSYEQYF	TGCGCCAGCAGCTCACAGGTCCCGTCCTACGAGCAGTACTTC
TRBV5-1	.	.	TRBJ2-3	CASSSGRDRYTDTQYF	TGCGCCAGCAGCTCGGGACGGGACCGATACACAGATACGCAGTATTTT
TRBV18	TRBD1	.	TRBJ2-7	CASSPPTGNEQYF	TGTGCCAGCTCACCCCCGACAGGGAACGAGCAGTACTTC
TRBV7-2	.	.	TRBJ1-2	CASSLENYGYTF	TGTGCCAGCAGCTTAGAAAACTATGGCTACACCTTC
TRBV19	TRBD1	.	TRBJ1-5	CASKRDRQPQHF	TGTGCCAGTAAGAGGGACAGACAGCCCCAGCATTTT
TRBV27	TRBD2	.	TRBJ2-7	CASSLWTSGFYEQYF	TGTGCCAGCAGTTTATGGACTAGCGGGTTCTACGAGCAGTACTTC
TRBV9	.	once	TRBJ2-1	CASSVIPGGASYNEQFF	TGTGCCAGCAGCGTAATTCCAGGGGGGGCATCCTACAATGAGCAGTTCTTC
TRBV19	.	once	TRBJ2-3	CASSISRTDTQYF	TGTGCCAGTAGTATCAGTAGAACAGATACGCAGTATTTT
TRBV23-1	TRBD2	.	TRBJ2-7	CAPGGNPVCSYEQYF	TGCGCCCCGGGGGGTAACCCGGTATGCTCCTACGAGCAGTACTTC
TRBV6-5	TRBD2	.	TRBJ2-7	CATFPAGGRYEQYF	TGTGCCACTTTCCCGGCGGGAGGGCGGTACGAGCAGTACTTC
TRBV5-5	TRBD2	.	TRBJ2-1	CASRKLAGGNEQFF	TGTGCCAGCAGGAAACTAGCGGGAGGTAATGAGCAGTTCTTC
TRBV30	TRBD1	.	TRBJ1-5	CAWRQGMANNQPQHF	TGTGCCTGGAGACAGGGGATGGCGAATAATCAGCCCCAGCATTTT
TRBV5-4	.	.	TRBJ2-6	CASSLSSRSGANVLTF	TGTGCCAGCAGCTTGTCCAGCCGCTCTGGGGCCAACGTCCTGACTTTC
TRBV19	.	.	TRBJ2-3	CASNGGRHADTQYF	TGTGCCAGTAATGGCGGCAGGCACGCAGATACGCAGTATTTT
TRBV7-2	TRBD1	.	TRBJ2-2	CASRQRGQGSGELFF	TGTGCCAGCAGACAAAGGGGACAGGGTTCGGGGGAGCTGTTTTTT